This T cell receptor (beta chain) emerged from a study of shared clonotypes between healthy human individuals. Study as a whole: A donor's plate count was three for CD4 naive and three for CD4 memory; CD8 naive had two and CD8 memory one. Study-wide findings and caveats: Non-shared clonotypes showed lower generation probabilities than clonotypes common to all four donors.

TCRdb keeps only in-frame clones here, not all; method: immunoSEQ multiplex PCR. In the table there are about 2.4 million clones, roughly 92% of which are singletons. Comment on this clone: The antigen is undetermined.

Division of CD4+ cells produced a CD45RA+ naive subset and a CD45RA-negative memory subset. Germline V lookup: CDR1 MNHEY, CDR2 SMNVEV (reference sequence). CDR3 length equals 14 residues. Trimming left V 4 bases short and J 0 bases short, with 9 bases between. The receptor was isolated from a man aged 18 to 35 in good health. The chain employs TRBV27 and TRBJ1-2; no clear D gene. The sample was naive CD4+ T cells sorted from blood. Sample subset: CD45RA+ positively selected. CDR3: CASSSGQANYGYTF. CDR3 bases: TGTGCCAGCAGTTCAGGCCAAGCTAACTATGGCTACACCTTC.